This T cell receptor (beta chain) was sequenced for a study of PD-1 blockade in classical Hodgkin lymphoma. The assay was immunoSEQ multiplex PCR, and TCRdb's table has in-frame clones only and misses some. The table has about 24,000 clones, roughly 86% seen once; the top ten hold more than 20%. On this clone itself: Its antigen is undetermined.

Overall study results and limits: With respect to the repertoire differences, their causes, possibly disease activity or prior therapy, remain undefined. Patients who initiated nivolumab within 1 year of ASCT were excluded.

Time point described: cycle 4 day 1 (C4D1), after five to seven weeks of nivolumab. Relapses following autologous stem cell transplantation were seen in all patients, with brentuximab vedotin exposure varying. V lost 5 bases and J lost 4, with 12 bases in between. Germline CDR1 MDHEN, CDR2 SYDVKM. The CDR3 covers 14 residues. The sample here was peripheral blood mononuclear cells (PBMCs), taken before the fourth cycle of nivolumab. The chain carries TRBV28 and TRBJ1-3; no clear D gene. The clonotype comes from a human donor with classical Hodgkin lymphoma. CDR3 in DNA: TGTGCCAGCAGTAATCAGGCGGGCGGAAACACCATATATTTT. It translates to CASSNQAGGNTIYF.